The T cell receptor (beta chain) described here comes from a study of early T cells in non-severe SARS-CoV-2 infection. As for the study in general: Sequencing of unsorted whole blood was done on bulk RNA, leaving chains unpaired.

Study conclusions and caveats: There was a bias toward anti-spike CD8 responses in VDJdb matching, which missed private and CD4 specificities.

Attachment of unique molecular identifiers to individual cDNA molecules was performed. TCRdb reanalysed the 5' RACE reads using MiXCR and keeps one entry per CDR3 protein. Here the sample spans about 80,000 distinct CDR3 sequences, around 13% being singletons. V lost 2 bases to trimming and J lost 3 bases, with 13 bases between them. Germline values: CDR1 DFQATT, CDR2 SNEGSKA (reference sequence). CDR3 length: 14 amino acids. This clonotype was detected many times. Antigen unknown. The TCR originated in an adult who was a healthcare worker with PCR-confirmed SARS-CoV-2 infection or an uninfected control (not recorded which). Specimen: whole blood. J is TRBJ1-1 and V is TRBV20-1; perhaps TRBD1 as D (5 bases). In DNA form, the CDR3 reads TGCAGTGCTAGATCGGCAGGGTTGGACACTGAAGCTTTCTTT. Protein product: CSARSAGLDTEAFF.